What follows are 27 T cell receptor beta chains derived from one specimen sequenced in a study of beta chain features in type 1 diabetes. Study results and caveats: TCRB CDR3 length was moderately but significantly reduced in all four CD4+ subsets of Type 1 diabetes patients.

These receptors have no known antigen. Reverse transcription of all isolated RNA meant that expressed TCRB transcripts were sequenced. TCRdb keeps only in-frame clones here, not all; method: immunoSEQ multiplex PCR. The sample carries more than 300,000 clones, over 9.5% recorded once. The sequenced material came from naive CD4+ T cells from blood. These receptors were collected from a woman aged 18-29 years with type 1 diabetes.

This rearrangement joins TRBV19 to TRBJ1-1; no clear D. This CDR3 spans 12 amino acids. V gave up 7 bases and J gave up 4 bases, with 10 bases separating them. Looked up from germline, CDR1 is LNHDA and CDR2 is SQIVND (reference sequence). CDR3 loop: CASKEGVTEAFF. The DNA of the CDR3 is TGTGCCAGTAAAGAGGGCGTCACTGAAGCTTTCTTT.

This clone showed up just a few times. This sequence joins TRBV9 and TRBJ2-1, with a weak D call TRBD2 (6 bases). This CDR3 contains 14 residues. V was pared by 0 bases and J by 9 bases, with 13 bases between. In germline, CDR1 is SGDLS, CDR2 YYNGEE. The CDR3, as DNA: TGTGCCAGCAGCGTAGGTACTAGCTGGAGTGAGCAGTTCTTC. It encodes CASSVGTSWSEQFF.

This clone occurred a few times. CDR3 bases: TGTGCCAGCAGCAAAGTAGAAGGGGGGCAGTTCTTC. Translation gives CASSKVEGGQFF. This chain links TRBV21-1 with TRBJ2-1; the table's TRBD1 call for D was not verified on the DNA. TRBV21-1 is a pseudogene segment. This CDR3 is built from 12 residues.

The CDR3 sequence is CAWSAGSSGNTIYF. For the CDR3, the DNA is TGTGCCTGGAGTGCGGGGAGCTCTGGAAACACCATATATTTT. This rearrangement joins TRBV30 to TRBJ1-3; no reliable D call. Germline-derived CDR1 and CDR2 are GTSNPN and SVGIG (reference sequence). Trimming took 1 base from V and 0 from J, leaving 7 bases between them. This CDR3 spans 14 amino acids.

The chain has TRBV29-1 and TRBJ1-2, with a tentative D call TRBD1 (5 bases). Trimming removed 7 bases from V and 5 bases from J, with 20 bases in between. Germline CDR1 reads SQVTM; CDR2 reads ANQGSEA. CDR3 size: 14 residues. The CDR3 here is CSAGEQAAQYGYTF. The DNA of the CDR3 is TGCAGCGCTGGAGAACAGGCGGCGCAGTATGGCTACACCTTC.

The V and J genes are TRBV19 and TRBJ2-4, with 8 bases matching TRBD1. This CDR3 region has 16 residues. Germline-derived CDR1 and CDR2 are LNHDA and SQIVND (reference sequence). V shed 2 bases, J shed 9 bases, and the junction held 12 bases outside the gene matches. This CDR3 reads CASSIQGAFVGGIQYF. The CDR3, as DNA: TGTGCCAGTAGTATACAGGGGGCGTTTGTCGGCGGCATTCAGTACTTC.

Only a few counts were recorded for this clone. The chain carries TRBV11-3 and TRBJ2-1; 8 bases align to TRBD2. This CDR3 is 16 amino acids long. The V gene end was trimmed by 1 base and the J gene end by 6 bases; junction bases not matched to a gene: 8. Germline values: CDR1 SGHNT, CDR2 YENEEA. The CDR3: CASSLVPGLGSNEQFF. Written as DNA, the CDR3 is TGTGCCAGCAGCTTAGTCCCGGGACTAGGATCCAATGAGCAGTTCTTC.

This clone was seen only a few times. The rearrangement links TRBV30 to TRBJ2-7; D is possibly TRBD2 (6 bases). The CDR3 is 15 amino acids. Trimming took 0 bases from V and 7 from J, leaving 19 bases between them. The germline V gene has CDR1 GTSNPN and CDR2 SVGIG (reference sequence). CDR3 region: CAWSVMMGGAGEQYF. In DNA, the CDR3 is TGTGCCTGGAGTGTAATGATGGGAGGAGCCGGGGAGCAGTACTTC.

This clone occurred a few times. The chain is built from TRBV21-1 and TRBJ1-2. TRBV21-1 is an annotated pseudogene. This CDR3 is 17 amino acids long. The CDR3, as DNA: TGTGCCAGCAGCACTGTTGGCGGGTTTACCGGTAACTATGGCTACACCTTC. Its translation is CASSTVGGFTGNYGYTF.

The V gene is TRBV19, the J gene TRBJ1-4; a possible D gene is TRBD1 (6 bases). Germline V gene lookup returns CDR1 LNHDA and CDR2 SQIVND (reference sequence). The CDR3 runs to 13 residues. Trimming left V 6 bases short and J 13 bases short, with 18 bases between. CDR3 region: CASSQGTPNGLFF. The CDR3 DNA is TGTGCCAGTAGCCAAGGGACACCCAACGGACTGTTTTTT.

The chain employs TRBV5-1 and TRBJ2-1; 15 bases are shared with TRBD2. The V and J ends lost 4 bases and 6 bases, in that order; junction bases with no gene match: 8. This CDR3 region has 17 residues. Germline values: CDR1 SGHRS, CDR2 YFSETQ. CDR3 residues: CASSPGLAGGPSNEQFF. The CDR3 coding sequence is TGCGCCAGCAGCCCCGGACTAGCGGGAGGGCCTAGCAATGAGCAGTTCTTC.

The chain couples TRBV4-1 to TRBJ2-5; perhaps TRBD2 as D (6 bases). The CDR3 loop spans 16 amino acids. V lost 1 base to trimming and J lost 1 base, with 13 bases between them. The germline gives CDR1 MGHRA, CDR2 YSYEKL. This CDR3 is CASSQGRAPAQETQYF. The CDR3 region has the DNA TGCGCCAGCAGCCAAGGGAGGGCCCCAGCCCAAGAGACCCAGTACTTC.

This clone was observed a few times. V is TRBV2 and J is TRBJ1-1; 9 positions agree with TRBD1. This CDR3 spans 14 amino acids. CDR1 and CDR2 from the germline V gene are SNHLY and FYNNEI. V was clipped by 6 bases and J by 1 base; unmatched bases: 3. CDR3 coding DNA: TGTGCCAGCAGCTGGGGACAGGGGAACACTGAAGCTTTCTTT. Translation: CASSWGQGNTEAFF.

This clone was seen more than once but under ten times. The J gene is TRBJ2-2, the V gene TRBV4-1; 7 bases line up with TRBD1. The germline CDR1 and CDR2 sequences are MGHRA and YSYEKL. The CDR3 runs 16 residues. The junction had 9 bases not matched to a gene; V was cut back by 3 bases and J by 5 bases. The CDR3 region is CASSQDTTGLTGELFF. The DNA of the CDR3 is TGCGCCAGCAGCCAGGACACGACAGGGTTGACCGGGGAGCTGTTTTTT.

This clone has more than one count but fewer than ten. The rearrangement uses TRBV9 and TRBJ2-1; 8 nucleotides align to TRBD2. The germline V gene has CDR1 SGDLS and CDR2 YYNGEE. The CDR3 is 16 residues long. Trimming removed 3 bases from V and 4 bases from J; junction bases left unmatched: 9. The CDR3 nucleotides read TGTGCCAGCAGCGGGAGAGCGGGAGAGGGGTACAATGAGCAGTTCTTC. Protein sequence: CASSGRAGEGYNEQFF.

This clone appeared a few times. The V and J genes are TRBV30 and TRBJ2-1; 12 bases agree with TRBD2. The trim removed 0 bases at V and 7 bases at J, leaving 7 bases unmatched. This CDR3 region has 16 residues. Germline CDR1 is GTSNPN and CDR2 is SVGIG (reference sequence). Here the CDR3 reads CAWSVSRTSGKNEQFF. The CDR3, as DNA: TGTGCCTGGAGTGTAAGCCGGACTAGCGGGAAAAATGAGCAGTTCTTC.

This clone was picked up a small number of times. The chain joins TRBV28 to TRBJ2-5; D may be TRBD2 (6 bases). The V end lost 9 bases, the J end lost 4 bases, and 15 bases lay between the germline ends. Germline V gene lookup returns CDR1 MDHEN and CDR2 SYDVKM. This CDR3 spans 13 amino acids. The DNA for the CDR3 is TGTGCCAGTGGTGGTAGCGGACTAGAGACCCAGTACTTC. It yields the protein CASGGSGLETQYF.

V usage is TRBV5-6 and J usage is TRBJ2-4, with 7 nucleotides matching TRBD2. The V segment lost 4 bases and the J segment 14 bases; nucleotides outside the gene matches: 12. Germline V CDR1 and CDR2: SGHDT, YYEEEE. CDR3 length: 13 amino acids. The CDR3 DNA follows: TGTGCCAGCAGCGGTTTAGGCGGGAGTTTCGAGTACTTC. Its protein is CASSGLGGSFEYF.

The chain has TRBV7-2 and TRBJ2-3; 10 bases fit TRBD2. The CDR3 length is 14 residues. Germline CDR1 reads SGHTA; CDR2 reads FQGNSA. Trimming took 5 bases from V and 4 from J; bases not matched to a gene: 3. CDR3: CASSPSGGADTQYF. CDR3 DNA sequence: TGTGCCAGCAGCCCCAGCGGGGGGGCAGATACGCAGTATTTT.

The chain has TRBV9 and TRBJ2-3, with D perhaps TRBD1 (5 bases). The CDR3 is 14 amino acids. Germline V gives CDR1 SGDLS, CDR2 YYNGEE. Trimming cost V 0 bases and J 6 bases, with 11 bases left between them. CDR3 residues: CASSVDQGLDTQYF. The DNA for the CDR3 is TGTGCCAGCAGCGTAGATCAGGGCCTTGATACGCAGTATTTT.

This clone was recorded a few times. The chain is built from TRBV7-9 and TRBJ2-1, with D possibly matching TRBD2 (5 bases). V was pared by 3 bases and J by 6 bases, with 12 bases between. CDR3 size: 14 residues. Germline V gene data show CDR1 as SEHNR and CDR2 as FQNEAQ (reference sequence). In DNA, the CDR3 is TGTGCCAGCAGCTTGGATAGACTACGCAATGAGCAGTTCTTC. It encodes CASSLDRLRNEQFF.

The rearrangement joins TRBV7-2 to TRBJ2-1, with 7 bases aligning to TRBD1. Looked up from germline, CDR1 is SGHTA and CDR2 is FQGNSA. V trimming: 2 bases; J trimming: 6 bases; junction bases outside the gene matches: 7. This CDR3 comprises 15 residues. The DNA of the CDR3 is TGTGCCAGCAGCTTACAGAGGGGGCTCGGCAATGAGCAGTTCTTC. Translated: CASSLQRGLGNEQFF. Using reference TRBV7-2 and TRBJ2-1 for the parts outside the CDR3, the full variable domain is GAGVSQSPSNKVTEKGKDVELRCDPISGHTALYWYRQSLGQGLEFLIYFQGNSAPDKSGLPSDRFSAERTGGSVSTLTIQRTQQEDSAVYLCASSLQRGLGNEQFFGPGTRLTVL.

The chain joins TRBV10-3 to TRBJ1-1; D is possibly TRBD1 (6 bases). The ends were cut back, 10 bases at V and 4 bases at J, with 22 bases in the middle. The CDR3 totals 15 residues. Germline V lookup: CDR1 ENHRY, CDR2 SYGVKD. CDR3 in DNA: TGTGCCACGGGGTCCAACAGGGCGGACGGCACTGAAGCTTTCTTT. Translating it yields CATGSNRADGTEAFF.

The CDR3 DNA is TGTGCCAGCAGTGTACGGGACAGGGATAATTCACCCCTCCACTTT. It is translated as CASSVRDRDNSPLHF. The rearrangement uses TRBV25-1 and TRBJ1-6; 9 nucleotides match TRBD1. The CDR3 is 15 amino acids. The J segment lost 5 bases and the V segment lost 4 bases, leaving 3 bases of the junction unmatched. The germline CDR1 and CDR2 sequences are MGHDK and SYGVNS.

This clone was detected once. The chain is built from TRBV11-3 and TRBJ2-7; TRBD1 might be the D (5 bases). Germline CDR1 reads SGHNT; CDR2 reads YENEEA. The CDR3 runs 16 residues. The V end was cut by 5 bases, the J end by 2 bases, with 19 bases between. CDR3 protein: CASSPGQSHGTYEQYF. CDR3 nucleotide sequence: TGTGCCAGCAGCCCAGGACAATCTCATGGAACCTACGAGCAGTACTTC.

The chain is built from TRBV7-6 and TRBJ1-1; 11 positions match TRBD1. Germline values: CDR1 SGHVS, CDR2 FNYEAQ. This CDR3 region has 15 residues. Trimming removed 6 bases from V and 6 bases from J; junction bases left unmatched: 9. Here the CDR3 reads CASRPGPGQGAEAFF. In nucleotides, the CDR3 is TGTGCCAGCAGGCCCGGGCCGGGACAGGGGGCTGAAGCTTTCTTT.

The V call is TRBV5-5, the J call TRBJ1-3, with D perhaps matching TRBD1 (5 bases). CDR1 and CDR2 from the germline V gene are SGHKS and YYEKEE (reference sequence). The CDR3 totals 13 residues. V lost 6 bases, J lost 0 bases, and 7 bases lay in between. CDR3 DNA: TGTGCCAGCACCCAGGGCTCTGGAAACACCATATATTTT. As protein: CASTQGSGNTIYF. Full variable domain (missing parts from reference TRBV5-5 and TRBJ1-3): DAGVTQSPTHLIKTRGQQVTLRCSPISGHKSVSWYQQVLGQGPQFIFQYYEKEERGRGNFPDRFSARQFPNYSSELNVNALLLGDSALYLCASTQGSGNTIYFGEGSWLTVV.